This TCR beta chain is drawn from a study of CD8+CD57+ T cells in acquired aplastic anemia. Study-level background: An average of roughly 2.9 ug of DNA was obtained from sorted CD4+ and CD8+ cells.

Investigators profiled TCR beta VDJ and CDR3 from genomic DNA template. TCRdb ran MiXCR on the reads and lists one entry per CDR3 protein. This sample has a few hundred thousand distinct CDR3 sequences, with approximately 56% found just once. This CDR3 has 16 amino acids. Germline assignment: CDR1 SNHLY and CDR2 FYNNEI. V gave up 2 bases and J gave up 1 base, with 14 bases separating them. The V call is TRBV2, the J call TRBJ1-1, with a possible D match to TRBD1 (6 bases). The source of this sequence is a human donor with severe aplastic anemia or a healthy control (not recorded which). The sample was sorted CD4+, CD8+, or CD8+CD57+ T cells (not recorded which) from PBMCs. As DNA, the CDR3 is TGTGCCAGCAGTGAAAGGGGGGGGGCAAGGAACACTGAAGCTTTCTTT. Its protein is CASSERGGARNTEAFF.